This is a list of T cell receptor beta chains from one sample in a study of T cell responses to AZD1222 COVID-19 vaccine. Assay used: immunoSEQ multiplex PCR; TCRdb lists only in-frame clones, some missing. Of about 140,000 clones in the sample, 91% were seen once. Specimen: peripheral blood, collected 28 days after the second AZD1222 dose. These receptor sequences come from an adult who received the AZD1222 COVID-19 vaccine. Both conserved end residues are part of each CDR3. Each record gives: clone size, D gene, J gene, V gene, CDR3 protein, CDR3 DNA. A D gene is named only where the DNA matches it firmly. The size entry is marked missing in some rows and otherwise reads once, few, many or a size class.

size: few
D: TRBD2
J: TRBJ2-5
V: TRBV23-1
CDR3: CASSLRTSGRRYQETQYF
DNA: TGCGCCAGCAGTCTTAGGACTAGCGGAAGACGGTACCAAGAGACCCAGTACTTC

size: NA
D: NA
J: TRBJ1-1
V: TRBV14
CDR3: CASSQVWPILNTEAFF
DNA: TGTGCCAGCAGCCAAGTGTGGCCGATCCTAAACACTGAAGCTTTCTTT

size: NA
D: NA
J: TRBJ1-5
V: TRBV25-1
CDR3: CASSEGGVGNQPQHF
DNA: TGTGCCAGCAGTGAGGGAGGGGTCGGCAATCAGCCCCAGCATTTT

size: NA
D: TRBD2
J: TRBJ2-7
V: TRBV27
CDR3: CASGRTSGAPYEQYF
DNA: TGTGCCAGCGGTCGGACTAGCGGGGCCCCCTACGAGCAGTACTTC

size: NA
D: TRBD2
J: TRBJ2-3
V: TRBV24-1
CDR3: CATSDLLAGASTDTQYF
DNA: TGTGCCACCAGTGATCTTCTAGCGGGGGCGAGCACAGATACGCAGTATTTT

size: NA
D: NA
J: TRBJ1-2
V: TRBV24-1
CDR3: CATRDDSNYGYTF
DNA: TGTGCCACCCGGGACGACTCTAACTATGGCTACACCTTC

size: NA
D: NA
J: TRBJ1-2
V: TRBV5-6
CDR3: CASSLTRVYGYTF
DNA: TGTGCCAGCAGCTTGACCAGGGTCTATGGCTACACCTTC

size: NA
D: NA
J: TRBJ1-1
V: TRBV6-1
CDR3: CASSEQKGGTEAFF
DNA: TGTGCCAGCAGTGAACAGAAAGGGGGCACTGAAGCTTTCTTT

size: NA
D: TRBD1
J: TRBJ1-6
V: TRBV7-9
CDR3: CASSLEGTGGRSPLHF
DNA: TGTGCCAGCAGCTTAGAAGGGACAGGGGGAAGGTCACCCCTCCACTTT

size: once
D: NA
J: TRBJ1-2
V: TRBV28
CDR3: CASSYPTGRDYGYTF
DNA: TGTGCCAGCAGTTATCCGACAGGCAGGGACTATGGCTACACCTTC

size: NA
D: TRBD1
J: TRBJ1-5
V: TRBV12-3/TRBV12-4
CDR3: CASTWTGNQPQHF
DNA: TGTGCCAGCACCTGGACAGGGAATCAGCCCCAGCATTTT

size: once
D: NA
J: TRBJ2-7
V: TRBV7-9
CDR3: CASSLPSYEQYF
DNA: TGTGCCAGCAGCCTCCCCTCCTACGAGCAGTACTTC

size: once
D: TRBD1
J: TRBJ2-3
V: TRBV11-2
CDR3: CASSAGTGGIYTQYF
DNA: TGTGCCAGCAGCGCCGGGACAGGGGGCATTTATACGCAGTATTTT

size: NA
D: TRBD1
J: TRBJ2-7
V: TRBV29-1
CDR3: CSVAGGSSYEQYF
DNA: TGCAGCGTTGCAGGGGGCTCTTCCTACGAGCAGTACTTC

size: NA
D: NA
J: TRBJ1-1
V: TRBV6-5
CDR3: CASRRLGGRNTEAFF
DNA: TGTGCCAGCAGGCGGCTGGGGGGAAGGAACACTGAAGCTTTCTTT

size: NA
D: NA
J: TRBJ1-2
V: TRBV10-3
CDR3: CAISESRYYGYTF
DNA: TGTGCCATCAGTGAGTCGAGGTACTATGGCTACACCTTC

size: NA
D: TRBD2
J: TRBJ2-2
V: TRBV20-1
CDR3: CSASLAGGRELFF
DNA: TGCAGTGCTAGTCTAGCGGGGGGGCGGGAGCTGTTTTTT

size: NA
D: TRBD1
J: TRBJ1-1
V: TRBV7-8
CDR3: CASSTGTAKNTEAFF
DNA: TGTGCCAGCAGCACCGGGACAGCCAAGAACACTGAAGCTTTCTTT

size: NA
D: NA
J: TRBJ2-1
V: TRBV18
CDR3: CASSGKGNNEQFF
DNA: TGTGCCAGCTCAGGGAAGGGAAACAATGAGCAGTTCTTC

size: NA
D: NA
J: TRBJ2-7
V: TRBV10-2
CDR3: CASSESGLPNYEQYF
DNA: TGCGCCAGCAGTGAGTCGGGATTACCAAACTACGAGCAGTACTTC

size: NA
D: NA
J: TRBJ1-2
V: TRBV28
CDR3: CASDRTNYGYTF
DNA: TGTGCCAGTGACAGAACTAACTATGGCTACACCTTC

size: NA
D: TRBD1
J: TRBJ1-2
V: TRBV4-2
CDR3: CASSPGTDGGSFYGYTF
DNA: TGTGCCAGCAGCCCTGGGACAGACGGAGGCTCATTCTATGGCTACACCTTC

size: few
D: NA
J: TRBJ2-7
V: TRBV7-2
CDR3: CASSLASVYEQYF
DNA: TGTGCCAGCAGCTTAGCGTCAGTCTACGAGCAGTACTTC

size: NA
D: TRBD1
J: TRBJ2-2
V: TRBV5-4
CDR3: CASSRGQANTGELFF
DNA: TGTGCCAGCAGCCGGGGACAGGCGAACACCGGGGAGCTGTTTTTT

size: NA
D: NA
J: TRBJ2-7
V: TRBV6-1
CDR3: CASSELAPNYEQYF
DNA: TGTGCCAGCAGTGAACTAGCTCCCAACTACGAGCAGTACTTC

size: NA
D: NA
J: TRBJ1-2
V: TRBV7-9
CDR3: CASSLGQSRGGYTF
DNA: TGTGCCAGCAGCTTAGGTCAGTCGAGGGGTGGCTACACCTTC

size: NA
D: NA
J: TRBJ2-5
V: TRBV7-2
CDR3: CASSLMRQETQYF
DNA: TGTGCCAGCAGCTTAATGCGTCAAGAGACCCAGTACTTC

size: NA
D: TRBD2
J: TRBJ2-3
V: TRBV28
CDR3: CASSHTHTSGPLSGQYF
DNA: TGTGCCAGCAGCCACACCCATACTAGCGGGCCTCTTTCTGGGCAGTATTTT

size: NA
D: NA
J: TRBJ1-6
V: TRBV14
CDR3: CASSQDWTYSPLHF
DNA: TGTGCCAGCAGCCAAGATTGGACCTATTCACCCCTCCACTTT

size: NA
D: TRBD1
J: TRBJ1-1
V: TRBV5-6
CDR3: CASSSFRTGGNTEAFF
DNA: TGTGCCAGCAGCTCATTTCGGACAGGAGGGAACACTGAAGCTTTCTTT

size: NA
D: NA
J: TRBJ1-5
V: TRBV27
CDR3: CASSPRPRDNQPQHF
DNA: TGTGCCAGCAGTCCCCGGCCGCGAGACAATCAGCCCCAGCATTTT

size: NA
D: NA
J: TRBJ2-2
V: TRBV3-1/TRBV3-2
CDR3: CASSQEGRELFF
DNA: TGTGCCAGCAGCCAAGAGGGGAGGGAGCTGTTTTTT

size: NA
D: NA
J: TRBJ2-2
V: TRBV5-8
CDR3: CASSLGISLSGTGELFF
DNA: TGTGCCAGCAGCTTGGGTATCTCCTTGTCGGGGACCGGGGAGCTGTTTTTT

size: NA
D: NA
J: TRBJ1-2
V: TRBV19
CDR3: CASSITSYGYTF
DNA: TGTGCCAGTAGTATAACCAGCTATGGCTACACCTTC

size: NA
D: TRBD2
J: TRBJ2-2
V: TRBV6-4
CDR3: CASSDRAHTSGGLSNTGELFF
DNA: TGTGCCAGCAGTGACCGGGCCCACACTAGCGGGGGGCTTTCGAACACCGGGGAGCTGTTTTTT

size: NA
D: NA
J: TRBJ1-5
V: TRBV28
CDR3: CASSLSGYNQPQHF
DNA: TGTGCCAGCAGTTTATCCGGATACAATCAGCCCCAGCATTTT

size: NA
D: TRBD2
J: TRBJ2-5
V: TRBV10-3
CDR3: CAISPGLAGETQYF
DNA: TGTGCCATCAGCCCGGGACTAGCGGGAGAGACCCAGTACTTC

size: NA
D: NA
J: TRBJ2-3
V: TRBV7-2
CDR3: CASSLAPTGTDTQYF
DNA: TGTGCCAGCAGCTTAGCCCCGACAGGCACAGATACGCAGTATTTT

size: once
D: TRBD2
J: TRBJ2-2
V: TRBV5-1
CDR3: CASSLYRREYHTGELFF
DNA: TGCGCCAGCAGCTTGTATCGGCGGGAGTATCACACCGGGGAGCTGTTTTTT

size: NA
D: NA
J: TRBJ1-2
V: TRBV7-9
CDR3: CASSSGAPLATF
DNA: TGTGCCAGCAGCTCGGGGGCCCCCCTTGCCACCTTC

size: once
D: TRBD1
J: TRBJ1-1
V: TRBV7-8
CDR3: CASSLVGTVGAEAFF
DNA: TGTGCCAGCAGCTTAGTTGGGACAGTGGGGGCTGAAGCTTTCTTT

size: NA
D: NA
J: TRBJ1-2
V: TRBV6-5
CDR3: CASSADGPNGYTF
DNA: TGTGCCAGCAGCGCGGACGGCCCCAATGGCTACACCTTC

size: NA
D: TRBD1
J: TRBJ1-2
V: TRBV7-2
CDR3: CASSLPGGASGYTF
DNA: TGTGCCAGCAGCTTACCAGGGGGCGCTTCTGGCTACACCTTC

size: NA
D: NA
J: TRBJ2-3
V: TRBV9
CDR3: CASSPGHVGSTDTQYF
DNA: TGTGCCAGCAGCCCGGGCCACGTGGGTAGCACAGATACGCAGTATTTT